The source of this TCR beta chain is a study of blood T cells in healthy people across ages. This clonotype was observed a few times. No antigen is known for it. The trim removed 2 bases at V and 10 bases at J, leaving 3 bases unmatched. The CDR3 is 12 residues long. Germline V CDR1 and CDR2: SGDLS, YYNGEE. A minimum of 5 micrograms of total RNA was extracted per sample. Primers used in a second PCR of roughly 6 to 11 cycles were a sample-barcoded 5' primer and a J-beta primer mix. TCRdb ran MiXCR on the 5' RACE reads and lists one entry per CDR3 protein. The table lists around 900,000 distinct CDR3 sequences, under 35% of them singletons, with roughly a sixth in the top ten. Study observations and caveats: Roughly linear age-related decline in beta diversity appeared, significant by age approximately 43.

V usage is TRBV9 and J usage is TRBJ2-3; 8 bases are shared with TRBD1. The sample was blood. This TCR derives from a woman at least 80 years old in good health. As DNA, the CDR3 is TGTGCCAGCAGCGTCGACAGGGGTGCGCAGTATTTT. Amino acids: CASSVDRGAQYF.